This T cell receptor (beta chain) was retrieved from a study of Graves' ophthalmopathy and Graves' hyperthyroidism. General observations from the study: Built on 13 signatures, a model told ophthalmopathy apart from stable hyperthyroidism with roughly 88% sensitivity and over 80% specificity.

RNA transcripts provided the template for amplifying TCR beta CDR3 regions. HTBI primers primed a first-round RT-PCR, and a second-round multiplex PCR followed. TCRdb called the multiplex PCR reads again in MiXCR, with one record for every CDR3 protein. The sample holds 500,000 to 600,000 distinct CDR3 sequences, 35% to 40% seen once. Hyperthyroidism cases were recent diagnoses of under 2 months' duration in people aged 18 to 65. The trim removed 10 bases at V and 2 bases at J, leaving 9 bases unmatched. Germline CDR1 LNHDA, CDR2 SQIVND (reference sequence). The length of the CDR3 is 14 residues. In this sample, this clonotype turned up many times. The antigen remains undetermined.

The chain links TRBV19 to TRBJ2-3, with TRBD1 matching over 7 bases. The sample consisted of peripheral blood or thyroid tissue (not recorded which). The clonotype originates from an adult man with Graves' hyperthyroidism. The CDR3 nucleotides are TGTGCCACAAGACAGGGCGAATCCACAGATACGCAGTATTTT. Translation: CATRQGESTDTQYF.